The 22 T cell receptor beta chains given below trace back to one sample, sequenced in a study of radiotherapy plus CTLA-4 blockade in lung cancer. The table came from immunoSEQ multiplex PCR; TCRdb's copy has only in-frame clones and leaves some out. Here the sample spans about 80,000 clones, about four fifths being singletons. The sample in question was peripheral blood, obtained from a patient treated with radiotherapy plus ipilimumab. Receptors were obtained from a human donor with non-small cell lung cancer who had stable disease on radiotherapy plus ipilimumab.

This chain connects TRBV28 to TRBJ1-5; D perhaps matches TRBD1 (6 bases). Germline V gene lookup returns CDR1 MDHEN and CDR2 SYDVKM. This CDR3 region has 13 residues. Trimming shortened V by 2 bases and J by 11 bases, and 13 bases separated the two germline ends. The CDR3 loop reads CASSLRRTAAQHF. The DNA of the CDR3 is TGTGCCAGCAGTTTAAGGCGGACAGCGGCCCAGCATTTT.

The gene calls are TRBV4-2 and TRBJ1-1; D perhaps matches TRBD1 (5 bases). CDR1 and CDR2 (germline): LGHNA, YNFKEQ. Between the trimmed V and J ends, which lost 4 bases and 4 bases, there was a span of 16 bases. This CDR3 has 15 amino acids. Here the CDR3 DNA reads TGTGCCAGCAGCCCAGAGGTGGCAGGGCCCACTGAAGCTTTCTTT. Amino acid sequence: CASSPEVAGPTEAFF.

CDR3: CASSLDLRDRVQYF. CDR3 sequence (DNA): TGTGCCAGCAGCTTAGACCTTAGAGACAGGGTTCAGTACTTC. This chain connects TRBV7-2 to TRBJ2-4; 7 positions match TRBD1. Germline V CDR1 and CDR2: SGHTA, FQGNSA. This CDR3 has 14 amino acids. V dropped 1 base and J dropped 11; count of bases not matched to a gene: 8.

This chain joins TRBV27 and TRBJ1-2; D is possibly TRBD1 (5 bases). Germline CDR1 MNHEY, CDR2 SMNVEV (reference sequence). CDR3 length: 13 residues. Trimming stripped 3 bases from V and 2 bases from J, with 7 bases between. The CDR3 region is CASSFEGNYGYTF. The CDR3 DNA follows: TGTGCCAGCAGTTTTGAGGGGAACTATGGCTACACCTTC.

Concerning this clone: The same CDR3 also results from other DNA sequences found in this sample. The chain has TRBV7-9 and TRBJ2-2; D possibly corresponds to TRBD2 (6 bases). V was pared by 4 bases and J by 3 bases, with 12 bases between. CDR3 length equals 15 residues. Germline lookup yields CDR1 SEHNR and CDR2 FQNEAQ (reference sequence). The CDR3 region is CASSWGTGDTGELFF. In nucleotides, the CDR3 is TGTGCCAGCAGCTGGGGGACGGGGGACACCGGGGAGCTGTTTTTT. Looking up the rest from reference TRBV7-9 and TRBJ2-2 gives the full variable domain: DTGVSQNPRHKITKRGQNVTFRCDPISEHNRLYWYRQTLGQGPEFLTYFQNEAQLEKSRLLSDRFSAERPKGSFSTLEIQRTEQGDSAMYLCASSWGTGDTGELFFGEGSRLTVL.

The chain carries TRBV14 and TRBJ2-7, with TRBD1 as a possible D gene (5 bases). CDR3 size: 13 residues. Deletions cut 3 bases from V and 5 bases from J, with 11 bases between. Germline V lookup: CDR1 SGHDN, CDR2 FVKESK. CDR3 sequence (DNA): TGTGCCAGCAGCCACGTAAGGGGCCACGAGCAGTACTTC. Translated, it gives CASSHVRGHEQYF.

The CDR3 sequence is CASSFEPSAGQYF. DNA of the CDR3: TGTGCCAGCAGCTTCGAGCCTTCCGCAGGGCAGTACTTC. The J gene is TRBJ2-7, the V gene TRBV7-8; D is unclear. Germline CDR1 is SGHVS and CDR2 is FQNEAQ. V dropped 3 bases and J dropped 9 bases, with 15 bases sitting between them. The CDR3 covers 13 residues.

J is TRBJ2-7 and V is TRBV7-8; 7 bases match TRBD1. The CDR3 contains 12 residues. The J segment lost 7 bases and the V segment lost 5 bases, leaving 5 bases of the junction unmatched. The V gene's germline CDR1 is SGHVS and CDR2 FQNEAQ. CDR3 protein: CASSRDSWEQYF. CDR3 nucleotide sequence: TGTGCCAGCAGCCGGGACAGTTGGGAGCAGTACTTC. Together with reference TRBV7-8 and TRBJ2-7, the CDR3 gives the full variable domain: GAGVSQSPRYKVAKRGQDVALRCDPISGHVSLFWYQQALGQGPEFLTYFQNEAQLDKSGLPSDRFFAERPEGSVSTLKIQRTQQEDSAVYLCASSRDSWEQYFGPGTRLTVT.

The CDR3 sequence: CASSLAFDTQYF. In DNA, the CDR3 is TGTGCCAGCAGCTTGGCCTTCGATACGCAGTATTTT. The chain recombines TRBV5-4 with TRBJ2-3, with D hard to call. The V end was cut by 0 bases, the J end by 6 bases, with 5 bases between. Germline CDR1 reads SGHNT; CDR2 reads YYREEE (reference sequence). There are 12 residues in the CDR3.

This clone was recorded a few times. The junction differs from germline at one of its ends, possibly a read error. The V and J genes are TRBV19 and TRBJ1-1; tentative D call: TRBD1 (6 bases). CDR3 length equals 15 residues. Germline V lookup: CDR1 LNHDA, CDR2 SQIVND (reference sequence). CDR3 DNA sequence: TGTGCCAGTAGTATCGGACAGAACCTGAAGACTGAAGCTTTCTTT. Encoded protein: CASSIGQNLKTEAFF. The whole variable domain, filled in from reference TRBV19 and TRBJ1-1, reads DGGITQSPKYLFRKEGQNVTLSCEQNLNHDAMYWYRQDPGQGLRLIYYSQIVNDFQKGDIAEGYSVSREKKESFPLTVTSAQKNPTAFYLCASSIGQNLKTEAFFGQGTRLTVV.

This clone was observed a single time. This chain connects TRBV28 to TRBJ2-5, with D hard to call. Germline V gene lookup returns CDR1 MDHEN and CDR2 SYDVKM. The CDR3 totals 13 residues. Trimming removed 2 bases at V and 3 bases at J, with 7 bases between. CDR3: CASSLPKKETQYF. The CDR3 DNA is TGTGCCAGCAGTTTACCCAAGAAAGAGACCCAGTACTTC. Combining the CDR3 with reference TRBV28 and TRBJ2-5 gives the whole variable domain DVKVTQSSRYLVKRTGEKVFLECVQDMDHENMFWYRQDPGLGLRLIYFSYDVKMKEKGDIPEGYSVSREKKERFSLILESASTNQTSMYLCASSLPKKETQYFGPGTRLLVL.

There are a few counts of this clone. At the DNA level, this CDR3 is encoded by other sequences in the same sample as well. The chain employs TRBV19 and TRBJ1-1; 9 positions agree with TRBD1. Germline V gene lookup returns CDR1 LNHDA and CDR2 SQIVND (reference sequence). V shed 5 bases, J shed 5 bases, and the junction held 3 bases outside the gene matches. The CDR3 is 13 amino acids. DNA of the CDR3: TGTGCCAGTAGTGGGACAGGGTGGACTGAAGCTTTCTTT. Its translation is CASSGTGWTEAFF.

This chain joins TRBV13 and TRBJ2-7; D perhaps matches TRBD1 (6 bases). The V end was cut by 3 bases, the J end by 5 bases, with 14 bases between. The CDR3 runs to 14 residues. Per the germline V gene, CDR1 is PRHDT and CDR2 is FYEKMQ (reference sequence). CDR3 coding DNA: TGTGCCAGCAGCTTGACAGGTGACTACGACGAGCAGTACTTC. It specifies CASSLTGDYDEQYF.

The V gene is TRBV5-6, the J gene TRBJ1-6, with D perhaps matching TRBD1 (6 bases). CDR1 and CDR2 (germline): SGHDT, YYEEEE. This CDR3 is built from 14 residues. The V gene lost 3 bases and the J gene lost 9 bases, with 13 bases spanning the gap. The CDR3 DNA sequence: TGTGCCAGCAGCTCACAGGGAAAGGGTTCACCCCTCCACTTT. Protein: CASSSQGKGSPLHF.

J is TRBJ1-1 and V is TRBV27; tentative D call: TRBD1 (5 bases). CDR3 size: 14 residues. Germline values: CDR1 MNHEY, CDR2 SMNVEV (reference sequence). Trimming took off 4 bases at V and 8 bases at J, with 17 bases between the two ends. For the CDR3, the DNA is TGTGCCAGCAGTTCGGGACTGCGAGGAGAGGAAGCTTTCTTT. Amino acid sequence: CASSSGLRGEEAFF.

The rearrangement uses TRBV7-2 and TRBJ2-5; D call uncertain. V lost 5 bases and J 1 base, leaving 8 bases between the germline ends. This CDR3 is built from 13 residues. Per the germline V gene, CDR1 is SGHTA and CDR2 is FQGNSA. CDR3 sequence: CASSAYTQETQYF. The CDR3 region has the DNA TGTGCCAGCAGCGCGTACACCCAAGAGACCCAGTACTTC.

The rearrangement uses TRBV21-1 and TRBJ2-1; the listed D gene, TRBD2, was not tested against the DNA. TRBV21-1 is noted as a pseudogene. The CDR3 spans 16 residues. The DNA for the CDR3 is TGTGCCAGCAGCAAAGAATCTGGACTAGTCTACAATGAGCAGTTCTTC. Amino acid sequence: CASSKESGLVYNEQFF.

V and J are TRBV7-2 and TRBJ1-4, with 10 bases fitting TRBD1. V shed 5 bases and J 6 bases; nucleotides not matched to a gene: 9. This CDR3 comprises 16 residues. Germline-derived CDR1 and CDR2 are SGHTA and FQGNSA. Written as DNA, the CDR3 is TGTGCCAGCAGCCAGGCGGTAGGGACAGGGGATGAAAAACTGTTTTTT. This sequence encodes CASSQAVGTGDEKLFF.

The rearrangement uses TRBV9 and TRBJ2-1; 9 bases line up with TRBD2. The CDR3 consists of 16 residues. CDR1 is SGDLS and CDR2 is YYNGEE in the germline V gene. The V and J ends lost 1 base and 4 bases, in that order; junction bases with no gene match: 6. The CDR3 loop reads CASSVLAGSMYNEQFF. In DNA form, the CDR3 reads TGTGCCAGCAGCGTACTAGCGGGATCAATGTACAATGAGCAGTTCTTC.

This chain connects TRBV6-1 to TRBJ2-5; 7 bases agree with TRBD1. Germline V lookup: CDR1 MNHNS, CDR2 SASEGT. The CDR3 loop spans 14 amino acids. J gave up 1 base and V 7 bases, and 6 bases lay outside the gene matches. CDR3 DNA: TGTGCCAGCACCCCCGGGACAGTCCAAGAGACCCAGTACTTC. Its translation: CASTPGTVQETQYF.

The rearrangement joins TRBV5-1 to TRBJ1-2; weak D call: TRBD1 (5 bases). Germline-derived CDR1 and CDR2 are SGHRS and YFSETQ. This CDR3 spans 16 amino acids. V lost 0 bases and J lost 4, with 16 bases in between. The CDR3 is CASSLADPGGIYGYTF. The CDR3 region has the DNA TGCGCCAGCAGCTTGGCCGACCCGGGGGGAATCTATGGCTACACCTTC.

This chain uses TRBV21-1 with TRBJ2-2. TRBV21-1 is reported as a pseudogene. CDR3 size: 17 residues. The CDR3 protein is CASSKKGEKSEGGELFF. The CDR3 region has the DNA TGTGCCAGCAGCAAAAAAGGGGAGAAAAGTGAGGGCGGGGAGCTGTTTTTT.